These 32 T cell receptor beta chains originate from one sample sequenced in a study of T cell responses to AZD1222 COVID-19 vaccine. Here immunoSEQ multiplex PCR was the method, and the copy in TCRdb shows in-frame clones only, minus some. Altogether 88,000 or so clones are present, less than 90% being singletons, with the ten largest covering 4.5% to 5%. The sample consisted of peripheral blood, taken 28 days after the second AZD1222 dose. All receptors derive from an adult who received the AZD1222 COVID-19 vaccine.

The V and J genes are TRBV5-1 and TRBJ2-6; no clear D gene. Germline V CDR1 and CDR2: SGHRS, YFSETQ. Trimming took off 0 bases at V and 0 bases at J, with 10 bases between the two ends. The CDR3 loop spans 17 amino acids. CDR3 sequence (DNA): TGCGCCAGCAGCTTGGTGGGGAAGAGCTCTGGGGCCAACGTCCTGACTTTC. This encodes CASSLVGKSSGANVLTF.

The chain employs TRBV19 and TRBJ1-1, with unresolved D. Germline V gene lookup returns CDR1 LNHDA and CDR2 SQIVND (reference sequence). This CDR3 contains 13 residues. Trimming pared 7 bases from V and 8 bases from J, leaving 17 bases between. The CDR3 DNA is TGTGCCAGTAATCACTTCTCTAACCGAGAAGCTTTCTTT. It codes for CASNHFSNREAFF.

Here the CDR3 reads CASSTRNSGIYSSYEQYF. The CDR3 region has the DNA TGTGCCAGCAGTACCCGTAATAGCGGGATTTATAGCTCCTACGAGCAGTACTTC. This sequence joins TRBV27 and TRBJ2-7, with 8 bases that match TRBD2. Trimming at V came to 5 bases and at J to 0 bases, leaving 15 bases not matched to a gene. The CDR3 is 18 amino acids. Per the germline V gene, CDR1 is MNHEY and CDR2 is SMNVEV (reference sequence).

The chain is built from TRBV21-1 and TRBJ2-3; the DNA was not used to check the table's D call, TRBD1. TRBV21-1 is given as a pseudogene. This CDR3 has 21 residues. The DNA for the CDR3 is TGTGCCAGCAGCAAGGCTTACGACAGGGGCCGGAAGATTTGGGTCCCAGATACGCAGTATTTT. It encodes CASSKAYDRGRKIWVPDTQYF.

CDR3 in amino acids: CASSVVQGAGETQYF. The CDR3 nucleotides read TGTGCCAGCAGCGTAGTGCAGGGGGCGGGTGAGACCCAGTACTTC. The chain joins TRBV9 to TRBJ2-5; 8 bases align to TRBD1. Germline V gene sequence: CDR1 SGDLS, CDR2 YYNGEE. This CDR3 has 15 residues. Germline trimming cut 0 bases from V and 5 bases from J; bases unmatched to any gene: 6.

V usage is TRBV6-5 and J usage is TRBJ1-5, with TRBD1 as a possible D gene (6 bases). CDR1 is MNHEY, CDR2 SVGAGI, per germline. This CDR3 region has 12 residues. V gave up 5 bases and J gave up 4 bases, with 6 bases separating them. CDR3 coding DNA: TGTGCCAGCAGTACAGGGAATCAGCCCCAGCATTTT. It codes for CASSTGNQPQHF.

V and J are TRBV11-2 and TRBJ2-1; no clear D. V shed 0 bases and J shed 4 bases, with 10 bases lying between them. Per the germline V gene, CDR1 is SGHAT and CDR2 is FQNNGV. This CDR3 comprises 15 residues. For the CDR3, the DNA is TGTGCCAGCAGCTTAGATGTAGGCGGATACAATGAGCAGTTCTTC. Translating gives CASSLDVGGYNEQFF.

On this clone: The sample carries other DNA sequences with the same CDR3. V usage is TRBV5-1 and J usage is TRBJ1-1; no reliable D call. Germline V gene data show CDR1 as SGHRS and CDR2 as YFSETQ. The CDR3 sequence is 14 residues long. Deletions cut 4 bases from V and 2 bases from J, with 12 bases between. The CDR3 nucleotides are TGCGCCAGCAGCCTGGTGCAGGCCAACACTGAAGCTTTCTTT. Translating it yields CASSLVQANTEAFF.

V and J are TRBV6-1 and TRBJ2-5; perhaps D is TRBD1 or TRBD2 (5 bases each). Germline CDR1 MNHNS, CDR2 SASEGT. The CDR3 length is 15 residues. Trimming left V 1 base short and J 4 bases short, with 13 bases between. The CDR3 DNA follows: TGTGCCAGCAGTGAAGGGGCAGGGAGTGCAGAGACCCAGTACTTC. Translated, it gives CASSEGAGSAETQYF.

The gene calls are TRBV6-5 and TRBJ1-5; TRBD1 matches 7 bases. The germline V gene has CDR1 MNHEY and CDR2 SVGAGI. Trimming cost V 4 bases and J 2 bases; bases outside gene matches: 8. This CDR3 spans 16 amino acids. As DNA, the CDR3 is TGTGCCAGCAGTTTCGTAGGGGGCGTAGGCAATCAGCCCCAGCATTTT. It is translated as CASSFVGGVGNQPQHF.

This chain links TRBV5-1 with TRBJ2-7; 13 bases line up with TRBD2. Losses at the gene ends were 5 bases for V and 7 bases for J; bases not matched to a gene: 6. From germline, CDR1 is SGHRS and CDR2 YFSETQ. This CDR3 has 14 residues. DNA for the CDR3: TGCGCCAGCAGTTCCGGGACTAGCGGGGCAGAGCAGTACTTC. Residues: CASSSGTSGAEQYF.

The chain joins TRBV7-3 to TRBJ1-4, with 8 bases matching TRBD1. Trimming cost V 1 base and J 4 bases; bases outside gene matches: 2. Germline CDR1 SGHTA, CDR2 FQGTGA. The length of the CDR3 is 15 residues. This CDR3 is CASSLKGQVNEKLFF. CDR3 coding DNA: TGTGCCAGCAGCTTAAAGGGACAGGTTAATGAAAAACTGTTTTTT.

This chain's CDR3 is CASSRGGEEKLFF. CDR3 DNA: TGTGCCAGCTCACGCGGGGGGGAAGAAAAACTGTTTTTT. The V gene is TRBV18, the J gene TRBJ1-4; D may be TRBD1 (5 bases). The CDR3 is 13 amino acids. Trimming shortened V by 4 bases and J by 8 bases, and 11 bases separated the two germline ends. CDR1 is KGHSH, CDR2 LQKENI, per germline.

The chain has TRBV5-6 and TRBJ2-7; D uncertain. Germline CDR1 SGHDT, CDR2 YYEEEE. V dropped 3 bases and J dropped 5 bases, with 18 bases sitting between them. The CDR3 contains 15 residues. The CDR3 coding sequence is TGTGCCAGCAGCTCCCCCGCCCGCCCTGTGGACGAGCAGTACTTC. This encodes CASSSPARPVDEQYF.

This clone was seen a few times. The chain is built from TRBV15 and TRBJ2-1; 10 nucleotides match TRBD1. The germline V gene has CDR1 LNHNV and CDR2 YYDKDF (reference sequence). CDR3 length: 15 amino acids. V trimming: 5 bases; J trimming: 5 bases; junction bases outside the gene matches: 6. CDR3: CATSEAGTGDNEQFF. The CDR3 coding sequence is TGTGCCACCAGCGAGGCGGGGACAGGGGACAATGAGCAGTTCTTC. The complete variable domain, with remaining parts taken from reference TRBV15 and TRBJ2-1, reads DAMVIQNPRYQVTQFGKPVTLSCSQTLNHNVMYWYQQKSSQAPKLLFHYYDKDFNNEADTPDNFQSRRPNTSFCFLDIRSPGLGDTAMYLCATSEAGTGDNEQFFGPGTRLTVL.

The V call is TRBV9, the J call TRBJ2-3; 10 bases line up with TRBD1. Germline V CDR1 and CDR2: SGDLS, YYNGEE. The CDR3 contains 16 residues. With 7 bases clipped from V and 4 bases from J, the junction kept 12 bases outside the gene matches. Written as DNA, the CDR3 is TGTGCCAGCTCCCGACAGGGGGCAAGGGGGGCAGATACGCAGTATTTT. Amino acid sequence: CASSRQGARGADTQYF.

This clone was picked up one time. The chain links TRBV5-5 to TRBJ1-6, with 7 positions matching TRBD1. The CDR3 sequence is 16 residues long. From germline, CDR1 is SGHKS and CDR2 YYEKEE (reference sequence). V was clipped by 1 base and J by 10 bases; unmatched bases: 11. The CDR3 DNA sequence: TGTGCCAGCAGCTTGCCCCAGACAGGGTCAGGATCACCCCTCCACTTT. Encoded protein: CASSLPQTGSGSPLHF.

J is TRBJ1-1 and V is TRBV4-1, with 11 positions matching TRBD1. The CDR3 covers 17 residues. The junction had 10 bases not matched to a gene; V was cut back by 3 bases and J by 4 bases. Germline CDR1 is MGHRA and CDR2 is YSYEKL. The CDR3 here is CASSQTYFGQGATEAFF. In nucleotides, the CDR3 is TGCGCCAGCAGCCAGACATACTTCGGACAGGGGGCCACTGAAGCTTTCTTT.

The chain employs TRBV3-1 (or the pseudogene TRBV3-2) and TRBJ1-1; D is undetermined. Trimming shortened V by 1 base and J by 4 bases, and 7 bases separated the two germline ends. Germline lookup yields CDR1 LGHDT and CDR2 YNNKEL (reference sequence). This CDR3 comprises 13 residues. The CDR3 protein is CASSQGLATEAFF. Here the CDR3 DNA reads TGTGCCAGCAGCCAAGGGCTGGCCACTGAAGCTTTCTTT.

The chain is built from TRBV7-2 and TRBJ2-3, with 14 bases matching TRBD2. In germline, CDR1 is SGHTA, CDR2 FQGNSA. V dropped 0 bases and J dropped 9; count of bases not matched to a gene: 5. This CDR3 has 16 amino acids. CDR3 protein: CASSLATSGGAGTQYF. CDR3 nucleotides: TGTGCCAGCAGCTTAGCGACTAGCGGGGGGGCAGGGACGCAGTATTTT. Combining the CDR3 with reference TRBV7-2 and TRBJ2-3 gives the whole variable domain GAGVSQSPSNKVTEKGKDVELRCDPISGHTALYWYRQSLGQGLEFLIYFQGNSAPDKSGLPSDRFSAERTGGSVSTLTIQRTQQEDSAVYLCASSLATSGGAGTQYFGPGTRLTVL.

This chain uses TRBV5-1 with TRBJ1-2, with D possibly matching TRBD1 (5 bases). The germline CDR1 and CDR2 sequences are SGHRS and YFSETQ. This CDR3 is built from 15 residues. Trimming removed 5 bases from V and 1 base from J, with 15 bases in between. This CDR3 reads CASSSPGRSNYGYTF. The CDR3 DNA follows: TGCGCCAGCAGTTCCCCGGGACGGAGTAACTATGGCTACACCTTC.

Notes on this clone: Other DNA sequences in the same sample also yield this CDR3. This chain links TRBV12-3 or TRBV12-4 with TRBJ2-2; no firm D call. CDR3 length: 13 residues. Deletions cut 5 bases from V and 1 base from J, with 5 bases between. DNA for the CDR3: TGTGCCAGCAGTCCATTGAACACCGGGGAGCTGTTTTTT. It codes for CASSPLNTGELFF.

The DNA of the CDR3 is TGCGCCAGCAGCTTGGCGGCCGGAACTAACTATGGCTACACCTTC. This gives the protein CASSLAAGTNYGYTF. The V call is TRBV5-1, the J call TRBJ1-2; D gene uncertain. Germline lookup yields CDR1 SGHRS and CDR2 YFSETQ. This CDR3 has 15 amino acids. V was trimmed by 0 bases and J by 0 bases, leaving 9 bases between them.

The chain combines TRBV6-5 with TRBJ2-1; D ambiguous. Looked up from germline, CDR1 is MNHEY and CDR2 is SVGAGI. V was trimmed by 6 bases and J by 8 bases, leaving 17 bases between them. The CDR3 is 14 amino acids. As DNA, the CDR3 is TGTGCCAGCAGGTACGAGCGCCTGGCGGATGAGCAGTTCTTC. This gives the protein CASRYERLADEQFF.

The rearrangement uses TRBV3-1 (or the pseudogene TRBV3-2) and TRBJ1-2; D perhaps matches TRBD1 (6 bases). Trimming cost V 3 bases and J 4 bases, with 9 bases left between them. Per the germline V gene, CDR1 is LGHDT and CDR2 is YNNKEL (reference sequence). The CDR3 is made up of 13 amino acids. This CDR3 reads CASSQDSLYGYTF. CDR3 bases: TGTGCCAGCAGCCAGGACAGTCTCTATGGCTACACCTTC.

J is TRBJ1-1 and V is TRBV5-1, with 9 bases that match TRBD1. This CDR3 contains 16 residues. V trimming: 3 bases; J trimming: 1 base; junction bases outside the gene matches: 7. Germline values: CDR1 SGHRS, CDR2 YFSETQ. CDR3 sequence: CASSYRTGAQNTEAFF. The CDR3 DNA follows: TGCGCCAGCAGCTATAGGACAGGGGCGCAGAACACTGAAGCTTTCTTT.

The V call is TRBV14, the J call TRBJ2-7; TRBD2 aligns across 13 bases. The CDR3 runs to 16 residues. Trimming cost V 3 bases and J 0 bases; bases outside gene matches: 2. Germline CDR1 is SGHDN and CDR2 is FVKESK. The CDR3 DNA is TGTGCCAGCAGCCAGGGACTAGCGGGGAGCTCCTACGAGCAGTACTTC. It yields the protein CASSQGLAGSSYEQYF. The full variable domain, rest sourced from reference TRBV14 and TRBJ2-7, is EAGVTQFPSHSVIEKGQTVTLRCDPISGHDNLYWYRRVMGKEIKFLLHFVKESKQDESGMPNNRFLAERTGGTYSTLKVQPAELEDSGVYFCASSQGLAGSSYEQYFGPGTRLTVT.

The V and J genes are TRBV28 and TRBJ1-5; D gene ambiguous. The CDR3 has 13 amino acids. Germline V gene sequence: CDR1 MDHEN, CDR2 SYDVKM. Between the trimmed V and J ends, which lost 5 bases and 3 bases, there was a span of 8 bases. This chain's CDR3 is CASSVPPNQPQHF. The CDR3 DNA reads as TGTGCCAGCAGTGTGCCGCCCAATCAGCCCCAGCATTTT.

V and J are TRBV3-1 (or the pseudogene TRBV3-2) and TRBJ2-5; 9 bases match TRBD1. Germline V gene sequence: CDR1 LGHDT, CDR2 YNNKEL (reference sequence). V was pared by 7 bases and J by 0 bases, with 6 bases of the junction left unmatched. The length of the CDR3 is 15 residues. The CDR3 DNA is TGTGCCAGCACAGCCGGACAGGGGTACCAAGAGACCCAGTACTTC. Protein: CASTAGQGYQETQYF.

The gene calls are TRBV19 and TRBJ1-3; TRBD1 agrees at 8 bases. The CDR3 runs 13 residues. J was trimmed by 4 bases and V by 6 bases; bases with no gene match: 2. Germline CDR1 LNHDA, CDR2 SQIVND (reference sequence). The CDR3 loop is CASRGTGGNTIYF. The CDR3, as DNA: TGTGCCAGTAGAGGGACAGGCGGAAACACCATATATTTT.

This chain links TRBV5-7 with TRBJ1-5; a weak D match, TRBD1 (5 bases). TRBV5-7 has ORF status, its function being uncertain. The V gene lost 4 bases and the J gene lost 4 bases, with 15 bases spanning the gap. CDR3 size: 15 residues. CDR3 bases: TGTGCCAGCAGCCCCGGGGCCGGGGGGAATCAGCCCCAGCATTTT. Its translation: CASSPGAGGNQPQHF.

This clone was counted between two and nine times. The chain employs TRBV2 and TRBJ1-2; D unresolved. The germline V gene encodes CDR1 SNHLY and CDR2 FYNNEI. Deletions cut 7 bases from V and 6 bases from J, with 18 bases between. The CDR3 covers 14 residues. The CDR3 here is CASINRTPRDGYTF. The CDR3 region has the DNA TGTGCCAGCATTAATCGGACCCCTAGGGATGGCTACACCTTC.